Listed here are 18 T cell receptor beta chains from one sample, sequenced in a study of blood T cells in healthy people across ages. Together with a sample-barcoded 5' primer, a J-beta primer mix was included in a second PCR lasting roughly 6 to 12 cycles. TCRdb fed the 5' RACE reads into MiXCR, producing one record per CDR3 protein. The sample contains hundreds of thousands of distinct CDR3 sequences, 24% of which appear only once. This sample also appeared in a second study, on T cells of mothers and their children.

Material: blood. These receptors were obtained from a boy under 18 in good health.

The gene calls are TRBV7-2 and TRBJ2-5; TRBD1 agrees at 9 bases. The J call may be in error: the DNA end matches TRBJ2-7 better. This CDR3 region has 16 residues. CDR1 and CDR2 (germline): SGHTA, FQGNSA. CDR3 region: CASSPLFWDRVYEQYF. Written as DNA, the CDR3 is TGTGCCAGCAGCCCCCTTTTCTGGGACAGGGTCTACGAGCAGTACTTC.

The J gene is TRBJ2-7, the V gene TRBV9; the D is unclear. V lost 6 bases, J lost 2 bases, and 9 bases lay in between. Germline assignment: CDR1 SGDLS and CDR2 YYNGEE. The CDR3 covers 12 residues. CDR3 amino acids: CASNPKTYEQYF. CDR3 sequence (DNA): TGTGCCAGCAACCCGAAGACCTACGAGCAGTACTTC.

In this sample, this clonotype turned up a few times. The genes are TRBV14 and TRBJ2-5, with 8 bases that match TRBD2. The tail of the sequence fits TRBJ2-7 better, so the J call may be wrong. Germline loops: CDR1 SGHDN, CDR2 FVKESK. The CDR3 length is 15 residues. CDR3 DNA: TGTGCCAGCAGCCAAGAGGCTAGCGGGTACCACGAGCAGTACTTC. As protein: CASSQEASGYHEQYF.

This sequence joins TRBV30 and TRBJ1-5, with D perhaps TRBD1 (6 bases). The CDR3 covers 15 residues. V was pared by 3 bases and J by 0 bases, with 12 bases between. Germline V gene lookup returns CDR1 GTSNPN and CDR2 SVGIG (reference sequence). The CDR3 loop is CAWRRGGYSNQPQHF. CDR3 DNA sequence: TGTGCCTGGAGGCGCGGGGGCTATAGCAATCAGCCCCAGCATTTT.

The chain carries TRBV5-1 and TRBJ1-3; 9 bases fit TRBD1. This CDR3 contains 15 residues. Germline V CDR1 and CDR2: SGHRS, YFSETQ. The J segment lost 4 bases and the V segment lost 0 bases, leaving 2 bases of the junction unmatched. CDR3 region: CASSLDRGQGNTIYF. DNA of the CDR3: TGCGCCAGCAGCTTGGACAGGGGGCAGGGAAACACCATATATTTT.

This clonotype has just a few counts. V gene TRBV20-1 combines with J gene TRBJ2-5; the match to TRBD2 covers 11 bases. The CDR3 contains 13 residues. From germline, CDR1 is DFQATT and CDR2 SNEGSKA (reference sequence). The CDR3 protein is CSLLAGVGETQYF. For the CDR3, the DNA is TGCAGCCTACTAGCGGGGGTTGGTGAGACCCAGTACTTC.

V usage is TRBV20-1 and J usage is TRBJ2-5; D is undetermined. The end of the DNA aligns better with TRBJ2-1, so the J call may be wrong. The CDR3 loop spans 13 amino acids. The germline CDR1 and CDR2 sequences are DFQATT and SNEGSKA (reference sequence). The CDR3 nucleotides read TGCAGTGCTAGCCGGTCACCCTGGGATGAGCAGTTCTTC. Translation gives CSASRSPWDEQFF.

This clonotype was seen only a few times. J is TRBJ2-5 and V is TRBV3-1; 9 bases match TRBD1. The last part of the DNA fits TRBJ2-7 better; the J call may be wrong. Germline V lookup: CDR1 LGHDT, CDR2 YNNKEL (reference sequence). The length of the CDR3 is 16 residues. The CDR3 spells CASSPRQGVSSYEQYF. CDR3 coding DNA: TGTGCCAGCAGCCCTCGACAGGGGGTGAGCTCCTACGAGCAGTACTTC.

This sequence joins TRBV7-8 and TRBJ2-2; TRBD1 matches at 7 bases. The V segment lost 6 bases and the J segment 1 base; nucleotides outside the gene matches: 11. Germline CDR1 is SGHVS and CDR2 is FQNEAQ. This CDR3 comprises 17 residues. The CDR3 here is CASRYNRGYRNTGELFF. The DNA for the CDR3 is TGTGCCAGCAGATACAACAGGGGTTATAGGAACACCGGGGAGCTGTTTTTT.

This chain uses TRBV7-2 with TRBJ2-5; TRBD2 might be the D (6 bases). Germline V CDR1 and CDR2: SGHTA, FQGNSA. V was trimmed by 5 bases and J by 5 bases, leaving 21 bases between them. This CDR3 region has 16 residues. CDR3 DNA sequence: TGTGCCAGCAGCCTACGAGGGACTGACGCGCGGGAGACCCAGTACTTC. This sequence encodes CASSLRGTDARETQYF.

This chain uses TRBV4-3 with TRBJ2-7; no firm D call. This CDR3 comprises 14 residues. V shed 0 bases and J shed 3 bases, with 9 bases lying between them. Germline V gene sequence: CDR1 LGHNA, CDR2 YSLEER. DNA of the CDR3: TGCGCCAGCAGCCAAGACCATAAATACTACGAGCAGTACTTC. Its protein is CASSQDHKYYEQYF.

The chain recombines TRBV5-6 with TRBJ1-4, with 8 bases that match TRBD1. The CDR3 covers 17 residues. V dropped 0 bases and J dropped 0; count of bases not matched to a gene: 4. Germline loops: CDR1 SGHDT, CDR2 YYEEEE. CDR3 loop: CASSLDRGSATNEKLFF. The CDR3 DNA follows: TGTGCCAGCAGCTTGGACAGGGGGAGCGCAACTAATGAAAAACTGTTTTTT.

The V call is TRBV5-1, the J call TRBJ2-3; D uncertain. Germline CDR1 and CDR2: SGHRS and YFSETQ. The CDR3 covers 14 residues. Deletions cut 6 bases from V and 6 bases from J, with 17 bases between. CDR3 sequence (DNA): TGCGCCAGCACCCCTAATGTTGGGCAGGATACGCAGTATTTT. This sequence encodes CASTPNVGQDTQYF.

This clonotype was seen many times. The genes are TRBV28 and TRBJ2-3, with a weak D call TRBD1 (6 bases). The CDR3 is 12 residues long. Germline V gene lookup returns CDR1 MDHEN and CDR2 SYDVKM. Trimming took 5 bases from V and 7 from J, leaving 10 bases between them. Written as DNA, the CDR3 is TGTGCCAGCAGTACTACAGGGTATACGCAGTATTTT. It specifies CASSTTGYTQYF.

This clonotype was observed many times. This sequence joins TRBV3-1 and TRBJ1-1, with D perhaps TRBD1 (6 bases). CDR3 length: 15 amino acids. CDR1 is LGHDT, CDR2 YNNKEL, per germline (reference sequence). V was trimmed by 1 base and J by 9 bases, leaving 18 bases between them. The CDR3 loop is CASSQVGEQGRKAFF. DNA of the CDR3: TGTGCCAGCAGCCAAGTAGGGGAACAGGGTAGAAAAGCTTTCTTT.

This clonotype has a handful of counts. The chain combines TRBV7-9 with TRBJ2-5, with D unclear. The CDR3 has 14 amino acids. Trimming pared 3 bases from V and 5 bases from J, leaving 13 bases between. CDR1 and CDR2 from the germline V gene are SEHNR and FQNEAQ (reference sequence). CDR3 in DNA: TGTGCCAGCAGCTTCGGCCTTCTGTGGGAGACCCAGTACTTC. This gives the protein CASSFGLLWETQYF.

This clonotype occurred a few times. The chain links TRBV4-2 to TRBJ2-5, with a possible D match to TRBD2 (6 bases). Germline CDR1 and CDR2: LGHNA and YNFKEQ. The CDR3 covers 15 residues. Trimming left V 1 base short and J 4 bases short, with 13 bases between. CDR3 sequence reads: CASSQGGTEAETQYF. The DNA for the CDR3 is TGTGCCAGCAGCCAAGGTGGGACTGAGGCAGAGACCCAGTACTTC.

The rearrangement links TRBV4-2 to TRBJ2-7, with D possibly being TRBD1 (6 bases). Between the trimmed V and J ends, which lost 3 bases and 1 base, there was a span of 10 bases. CDR3 length: 14 residues. Germline V gives CDR1 LGHNA, CDR2 YNFKEQ. The CDR3 region is CASSHRDKSYEQYF. The CDR3 coding sequence is TGTGCCAGCAGCCACCGGGACAAATCCTACGAGCAGTACTTC.